This paragraph covers one T cell receptor beta chain sequence. The clone's antigen remains unknown. There are no base qualities to consult, and no much larger clone falls within one base. The data belong to a study of blood T cell repertoires in COVID-19 (dated by TCRdb to between 2020 and 2021). Background for the entire study: Samples covering the acute and convalescent phases of COVID-19 were provided by collaborators in the United States, Italy and Spain. The material from the prospective study consisted of cDNA or gDNA derived from T cells, B-cell-depleted T cells, or PBMCs. The dataset comprised deeply sampled blood TCRbeta repertoires from subjects exposed to, actively infected with, or recovered from COVID-19. The repertoires were released in a freely available public database meant as a resource for research on the immune response to SARS-CoV-2. The samples were drawn from two sources: the first 160 participants of the ongoing ImmuneRACE study, and 1,254 subjects contributed by 6 global collaborators. The sample metadata nearly always contained a de-identified subject ID, COVID-19 status, age in years and sex. Where available, HLA class I and class II types were obtained from metadata supplied by the sample provider rather than from assay-based typing.

At one collaborating source in Seattle, patients were enrolled during active infection and were followed longitudinally through the course of disease. The collaborating institutions used their own protocols to collect whole blood in K2EDTA tubes. For TCRbeta analysis, collaborator samples were shipped as frozen whole blood, as isolated PBMCs, or as DNA extracted from either sample type. TCRbeta CDR3 regions were amplified from genomic DNA using the immunoSEQ Assay, a bias-controlled multiplex PCR. Turning to the authors' computational methods: Within the assay, amplification of reference gene primers was used to estimate how many nucleated cells each sample contained. To quantify the absolute abundance of each unique TCRbeta CDR3 rearrangement, sequence reads were collapsed and filtered. For each sample, productive Simpson clonality was calculated as the square root of Simpson's diversity index across productive rearrangements. TCRdb provides this immuneACCESS table in a form limited to in-frame rearrangements. Some clones are lacking; in checked studies, under half of them reflect an unresolved V gene, and why the rest are absent is not known. Clone size and the V and J calls come from that table; the DNA yielded D and trimming. The sample table shows roughly 160,000 clones, and roughly 91% are seen once. The biggest ten clones account for around 5% of the sample.

What the authors observed across the whole study: The quantity of clinical and demographic metadata differed by source and by participant and was supplied without curation.

Here V drops 3 bases and J drops 9 bases, and the junction holds 12 bases not matched to any gene. From the cysteine up to the phenylalanine, the CDR3 has a length of 16 residues. The sequence is cut down to CDR3 DNA, 48 bases in frame from base 1. CDR1 and CDR2, looked up from the germline V gene, are KGHDR and SFDVKD. Sequences were obtained from peripheral blood. The sequence links TRBV24-1 to TRBJ2-1; TRBD2 fits 8 bases in the junction. The TCR sequence derives from a man aged 18 to 30 with COVID-19, enrolled during active disease. The sequenced DNA is TGTGCCACCAGTGATCCCCGGGAGGGCGGGGTGAGTGAGCAGTTCTTC. This is translated as CATSDPREGGVSEQFF.